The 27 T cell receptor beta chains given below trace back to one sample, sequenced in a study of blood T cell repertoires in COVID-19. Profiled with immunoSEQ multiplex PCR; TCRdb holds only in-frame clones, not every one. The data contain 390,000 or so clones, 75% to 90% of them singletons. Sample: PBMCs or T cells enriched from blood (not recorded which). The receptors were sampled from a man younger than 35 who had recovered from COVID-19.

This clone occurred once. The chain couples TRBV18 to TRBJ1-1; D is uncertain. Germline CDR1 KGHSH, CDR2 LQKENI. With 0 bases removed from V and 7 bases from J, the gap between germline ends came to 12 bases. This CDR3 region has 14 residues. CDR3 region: CASSPPVGQIEAFF. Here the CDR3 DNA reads TGTGCCAGCTCACCACCGGTGGGCCAGATTGAAGCTTTCTTT.

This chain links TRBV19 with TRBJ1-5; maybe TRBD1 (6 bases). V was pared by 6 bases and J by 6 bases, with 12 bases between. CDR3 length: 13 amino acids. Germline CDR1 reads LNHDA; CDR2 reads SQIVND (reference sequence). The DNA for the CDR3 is TGTGCCAGTAGGGAACAGGGCTCTCAGCCCCAGCATTTT. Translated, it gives CASREQGSQPQHF.

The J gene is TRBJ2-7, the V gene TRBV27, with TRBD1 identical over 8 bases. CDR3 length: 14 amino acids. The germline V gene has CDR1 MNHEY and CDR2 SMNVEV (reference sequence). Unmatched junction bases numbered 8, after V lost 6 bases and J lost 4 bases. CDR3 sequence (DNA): TGTGCCAGCAGCTCCGGGACAGGACTTTACGAGCAGTACTTC. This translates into CASSSGTGLYEQYF.

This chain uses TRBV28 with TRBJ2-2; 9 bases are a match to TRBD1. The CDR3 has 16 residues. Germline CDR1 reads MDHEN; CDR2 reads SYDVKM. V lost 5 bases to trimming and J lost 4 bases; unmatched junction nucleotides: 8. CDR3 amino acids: CASSLWTGAGTGELFF. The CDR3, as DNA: TGTGCCAGCAGTCTTTGGACAGGGGCCGGCACCGGGGAGCTGTTTTTT.

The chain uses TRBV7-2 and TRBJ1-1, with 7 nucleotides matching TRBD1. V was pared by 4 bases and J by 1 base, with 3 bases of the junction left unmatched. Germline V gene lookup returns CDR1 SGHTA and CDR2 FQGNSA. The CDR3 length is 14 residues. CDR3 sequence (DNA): TGTGCCAGCAGCTCACAGGGGTCGAACACTGAAGCTTTCTTT. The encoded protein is CASSSQGSNTEAFF.

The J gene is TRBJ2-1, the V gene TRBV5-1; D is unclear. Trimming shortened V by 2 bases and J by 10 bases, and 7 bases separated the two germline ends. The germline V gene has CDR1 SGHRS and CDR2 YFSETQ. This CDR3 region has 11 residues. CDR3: CASSFLGEQFF. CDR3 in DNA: TGCGCCAGCAGCTTCCTAGGAGAGCAGTTCTTC. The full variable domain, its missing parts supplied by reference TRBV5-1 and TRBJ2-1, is KAGVTQTPRYLIKTRGQQVTLSCSPISGHRSVSWYQQTPGQGLQFLFEYFSETQRNKGNFPGRFSGRQFSNSRSEMNVSTLELGDSALYLCASSFLGEQFFGPGTRLTVL.

CDR3 nucleotides: TGTGCCAGTAGTTGGAGGAGGGACACCGGGGAGCTGTTTTTT. This sequence encodes CASSWRRDTGELFF. The V and J genes are TRBV19 and TRBJ2-2, with D perhaps matching TRBD2 (6 bases). V dropped 5 bases and J dropped 3 bases, with 10 bases sitting between them. The CDR3 contains 14 residues. Germline V gene sequence: CDR1 LNHDA, CDR2 SQIVND (reference sequence).

DNA for the CDR3: TGTGCCAGCAGTTTATTACAGGGCGATTCACCCCTCCACTTT. Its protein is CASSLLQGDSPLHF. The V gene is TRBV27, the J gene TRBJ1-6, with a possible D match to TRBD1 (6 bases). The V gene lost 1 base and the J gene lost 8 bases, with 9 bases spanning the gap. The germline gives CDR1 MNHEY, CDR2 SMNVEV (reference sequence). The CDR3 totals 14 residues.

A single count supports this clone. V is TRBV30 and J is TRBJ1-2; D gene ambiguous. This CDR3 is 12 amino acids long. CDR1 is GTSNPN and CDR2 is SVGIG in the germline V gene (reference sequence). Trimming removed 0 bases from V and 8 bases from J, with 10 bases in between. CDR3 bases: TGTGCCTGGAGTGTAGGGAGTGGAGGCTACACCTTC. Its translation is CAWSVGSGGYTF.

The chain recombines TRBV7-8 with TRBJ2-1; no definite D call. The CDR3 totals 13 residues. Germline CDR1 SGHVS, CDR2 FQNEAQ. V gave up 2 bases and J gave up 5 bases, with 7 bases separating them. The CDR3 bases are TGTGCCAGCAGCTTAACGAGGAACAATGAGCAGTTCTTC. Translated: CASSLTRNNEQFF.

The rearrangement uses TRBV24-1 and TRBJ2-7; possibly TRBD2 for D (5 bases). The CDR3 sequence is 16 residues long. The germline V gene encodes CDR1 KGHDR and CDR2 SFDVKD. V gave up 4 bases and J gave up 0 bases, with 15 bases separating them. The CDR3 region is CATSDFSLGSSYEQYF. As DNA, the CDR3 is TGTGCCACCAGTGACTTTAGCCTTGGGAGCTCCTACGAGCAGTACTTC.

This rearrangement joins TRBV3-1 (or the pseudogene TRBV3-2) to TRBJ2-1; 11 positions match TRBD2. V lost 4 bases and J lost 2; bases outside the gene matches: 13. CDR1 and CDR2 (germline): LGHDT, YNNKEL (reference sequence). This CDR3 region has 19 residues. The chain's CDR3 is CASSPPWLAGGLTYNEQFF. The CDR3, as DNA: TGTGCCAGCAGCCCCCCCTGGCTAGCGGGGGGTTTAACCTACAATGAGCAGTTCTTC.

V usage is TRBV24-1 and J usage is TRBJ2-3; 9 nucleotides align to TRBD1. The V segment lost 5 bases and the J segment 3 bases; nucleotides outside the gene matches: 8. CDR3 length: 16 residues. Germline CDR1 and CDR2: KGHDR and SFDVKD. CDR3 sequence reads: CATSGAGTGWTDTQYF. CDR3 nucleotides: TGTGCCACCAGTGGGGCCGGGACAGGGTGGACAGATACGCAGTATTTT.

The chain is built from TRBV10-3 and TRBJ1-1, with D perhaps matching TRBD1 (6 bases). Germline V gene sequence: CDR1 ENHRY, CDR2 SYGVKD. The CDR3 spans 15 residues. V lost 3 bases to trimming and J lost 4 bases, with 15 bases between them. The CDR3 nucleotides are TGTGCCATCAGTGAATTGTCAGGGGCTCGCACTGAAGCTTTCTTT. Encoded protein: CAISELSGARTEAFF.

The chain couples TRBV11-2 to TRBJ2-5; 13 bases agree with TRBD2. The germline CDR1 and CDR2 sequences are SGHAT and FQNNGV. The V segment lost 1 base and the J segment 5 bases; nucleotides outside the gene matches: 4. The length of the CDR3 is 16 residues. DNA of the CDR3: TGTGCCAGCAGCTTAGGACTAGCGGGAGGATGGGAGACCCAGTACTTC. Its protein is CASSLGLAGGWETQYF.

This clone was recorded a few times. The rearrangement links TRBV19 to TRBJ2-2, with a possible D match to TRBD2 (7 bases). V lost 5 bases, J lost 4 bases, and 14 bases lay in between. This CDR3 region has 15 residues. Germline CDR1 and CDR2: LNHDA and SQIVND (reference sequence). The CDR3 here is CASSFPGGGTGELFF. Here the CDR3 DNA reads TGTGCCAGTAGTTTCCCGGGGGGCGGCACCGGGGAGCTGTTTTTT.

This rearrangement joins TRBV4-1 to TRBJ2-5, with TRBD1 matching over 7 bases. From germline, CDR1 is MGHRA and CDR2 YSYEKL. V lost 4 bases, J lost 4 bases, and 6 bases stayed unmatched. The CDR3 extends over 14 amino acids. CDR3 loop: CASSPMTGRETQYF. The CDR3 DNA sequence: TGCGCCAGCAGCCCGATGACAGGGAGAGAGACCCAGTACTTC.

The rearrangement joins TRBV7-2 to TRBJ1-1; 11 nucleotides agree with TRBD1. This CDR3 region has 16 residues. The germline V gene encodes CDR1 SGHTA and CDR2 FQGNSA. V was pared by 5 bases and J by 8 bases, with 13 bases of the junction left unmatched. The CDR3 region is CASSPGDRGTSAEAFF. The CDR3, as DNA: TGTGCCAGCAGCCCCGGGGACAGGGGGACTAGCGCGGAAGCTTTCTTT.

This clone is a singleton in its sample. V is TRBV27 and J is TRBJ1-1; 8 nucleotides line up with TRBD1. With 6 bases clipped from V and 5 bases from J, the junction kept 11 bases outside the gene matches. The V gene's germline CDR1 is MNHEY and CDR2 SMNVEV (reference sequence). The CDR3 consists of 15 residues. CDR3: CASRFQGQARTEAFF. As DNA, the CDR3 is TGTGCCAGCAGGTTTCAGGGACAGGCGAGGACTGAAGCTTTCTTT.

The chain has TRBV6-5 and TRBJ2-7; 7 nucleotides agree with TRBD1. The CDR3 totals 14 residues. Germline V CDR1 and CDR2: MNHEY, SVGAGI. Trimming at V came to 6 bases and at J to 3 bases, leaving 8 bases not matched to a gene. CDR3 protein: CASSFGQDFYEQYF. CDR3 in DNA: TGTGCCAGCAGCTTCGGACAGGATTTCTACGAGCAGTACTTC.

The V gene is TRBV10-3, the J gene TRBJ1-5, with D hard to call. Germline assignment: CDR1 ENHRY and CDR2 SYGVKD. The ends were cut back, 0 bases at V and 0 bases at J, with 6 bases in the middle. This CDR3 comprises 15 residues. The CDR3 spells CAISESGGSNQPQHF. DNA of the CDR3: TGTGCCATCAGTGAGTCAGGCGGTAGCAATCAGCCCCAGCATTTT.

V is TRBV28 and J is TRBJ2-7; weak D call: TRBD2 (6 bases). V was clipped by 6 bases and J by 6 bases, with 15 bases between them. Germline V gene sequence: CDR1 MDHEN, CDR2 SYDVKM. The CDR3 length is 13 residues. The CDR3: CASSPPTRAEQYF. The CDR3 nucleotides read TGTGCCAGCAGCCCGCCGACTAGGGCCGAGCAGTACTTC.

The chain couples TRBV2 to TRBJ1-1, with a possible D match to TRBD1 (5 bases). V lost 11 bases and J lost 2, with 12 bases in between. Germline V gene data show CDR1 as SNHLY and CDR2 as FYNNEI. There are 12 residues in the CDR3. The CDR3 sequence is CAGGGPNTEAFF. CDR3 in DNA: TGTGCCGGCGGGGGACCAAACACTGAAGCTTTCTTT.

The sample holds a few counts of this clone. CDR3 in amino acids: CASRAGTGVNTEAFF. Here the CDR3 DNA reads TGTGCCAGCAGGGCCGGGACAGGGGTGAACACTGAAGCTTTCTTT. V is TRBV2 and J is TRBJ1-1; TRBD1 agrees at 10 bases. Unmatched junction bases numbered 4, after V lost 6 bases and J lost 0 bases. Germline lookup yields CDR1 SNHLY and CDR2 FYNNEI. The CDR3 contains 15 residues.

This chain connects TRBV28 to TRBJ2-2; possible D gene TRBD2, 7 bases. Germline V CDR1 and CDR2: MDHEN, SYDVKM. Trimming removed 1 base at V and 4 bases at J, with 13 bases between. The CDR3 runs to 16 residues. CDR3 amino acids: CASSLFGGAGTGELFF. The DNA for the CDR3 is TGTGCCAGCAGTTTATTTGGGGGGGCCGGCACCGGGGAGCTGTTTTTT.

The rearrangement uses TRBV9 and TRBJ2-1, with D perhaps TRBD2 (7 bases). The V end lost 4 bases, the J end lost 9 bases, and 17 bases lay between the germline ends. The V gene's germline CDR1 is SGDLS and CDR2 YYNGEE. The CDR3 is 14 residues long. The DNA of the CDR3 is TGTGCCAGCAGCCCTCTGGGGGGGCCGAGTGAGCAGTTCTTC. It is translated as CASSPLGGPSEQFF.

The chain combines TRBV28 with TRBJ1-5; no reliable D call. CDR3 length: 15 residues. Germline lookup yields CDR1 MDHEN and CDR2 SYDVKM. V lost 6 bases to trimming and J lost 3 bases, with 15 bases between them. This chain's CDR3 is CASSSSGRLNQPQHF. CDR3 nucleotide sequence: TGTGCCAGCAGCTCCTCTGGGCGCCTCAATCAGCCCCAGCATTTT.